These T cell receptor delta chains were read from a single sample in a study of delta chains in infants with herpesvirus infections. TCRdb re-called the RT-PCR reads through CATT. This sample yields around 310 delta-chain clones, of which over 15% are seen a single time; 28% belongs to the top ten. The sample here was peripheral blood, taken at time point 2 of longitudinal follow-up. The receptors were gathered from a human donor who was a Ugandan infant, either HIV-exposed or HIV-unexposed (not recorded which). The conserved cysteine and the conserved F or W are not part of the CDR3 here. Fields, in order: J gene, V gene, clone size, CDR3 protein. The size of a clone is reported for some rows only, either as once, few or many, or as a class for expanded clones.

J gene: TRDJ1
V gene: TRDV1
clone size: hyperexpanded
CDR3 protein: ALGDPSYSLRWGPTDKLI

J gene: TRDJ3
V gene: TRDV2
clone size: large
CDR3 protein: ACDITGGSWDTRQMF

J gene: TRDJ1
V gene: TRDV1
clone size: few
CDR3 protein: ALGVKGLPRGMDKLI

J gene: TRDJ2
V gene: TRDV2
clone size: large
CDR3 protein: ACDLWGSALTAQLF

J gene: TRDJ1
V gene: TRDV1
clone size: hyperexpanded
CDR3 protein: AVVPTFTGADKLI

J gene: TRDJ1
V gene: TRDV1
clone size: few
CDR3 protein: ALGGHSSLGTYTDKLI

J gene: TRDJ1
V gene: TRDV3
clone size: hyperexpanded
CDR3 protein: AAPIKVSGWGTDKLI

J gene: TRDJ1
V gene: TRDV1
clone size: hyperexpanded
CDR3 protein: ALGEIWGKLI

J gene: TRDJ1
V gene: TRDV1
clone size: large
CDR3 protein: ALGVCEGGIITDKLI

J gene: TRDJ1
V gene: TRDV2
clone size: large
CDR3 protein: ACVRQPGGYDSHLNTDKLI

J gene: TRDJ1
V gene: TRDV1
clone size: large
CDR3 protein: ALGEQDPPWRFDSSYPYTDKLI

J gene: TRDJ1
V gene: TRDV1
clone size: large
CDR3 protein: ALGEVGSQRSLFLGDTDVDKLI

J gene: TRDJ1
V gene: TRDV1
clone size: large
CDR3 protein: ALGEKTPGPSYDLTDKLI

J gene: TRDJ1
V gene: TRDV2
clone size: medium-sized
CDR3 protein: ACDTGVTAGLAKYTDKLI

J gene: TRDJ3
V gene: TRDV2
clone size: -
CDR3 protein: ACDTAEVGDHSWDTRQMF

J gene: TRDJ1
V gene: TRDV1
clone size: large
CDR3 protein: ALGENLQSILGLYTDKLI

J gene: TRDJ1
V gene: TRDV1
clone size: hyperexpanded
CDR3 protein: ALGEQSYRPFITGGYDKMTLYTDKLI

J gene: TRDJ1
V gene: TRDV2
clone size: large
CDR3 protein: ACDTCTGGYARGTDKLI

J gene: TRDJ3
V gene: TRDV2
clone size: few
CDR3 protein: ACDTVLGDTWDTRQMF

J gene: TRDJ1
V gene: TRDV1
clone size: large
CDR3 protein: ALGEPRGGPHEGDFIDKLI

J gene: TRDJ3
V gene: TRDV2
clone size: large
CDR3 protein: ACDSVLGDRAWDTRQMF

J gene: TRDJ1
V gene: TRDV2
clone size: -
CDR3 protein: ACDKLGALYTDKLI

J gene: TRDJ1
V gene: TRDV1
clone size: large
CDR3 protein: ALGEGEEGLPGAGSGGGYGTDKLI

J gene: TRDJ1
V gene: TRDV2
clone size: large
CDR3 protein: ACDTVDPTSLLGDTPKLI

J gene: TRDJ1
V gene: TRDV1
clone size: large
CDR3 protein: ALGELPTLRTGGLDKLI

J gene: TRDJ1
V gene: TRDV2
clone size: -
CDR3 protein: ACDRRGEADKLI

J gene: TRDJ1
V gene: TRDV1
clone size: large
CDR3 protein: ALGELSIEEPSQSGDTLNLYTDKLI

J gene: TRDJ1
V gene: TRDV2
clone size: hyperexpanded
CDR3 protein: ACDTRGLANHTTDKLI

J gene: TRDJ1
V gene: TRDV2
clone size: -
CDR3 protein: ACSRTGDPYTDKLI

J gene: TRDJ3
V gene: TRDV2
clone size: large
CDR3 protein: ACDTLNAGGSSSWDTRQMF

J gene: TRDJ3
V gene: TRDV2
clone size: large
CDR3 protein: ACDNWGSSWDTRQMF

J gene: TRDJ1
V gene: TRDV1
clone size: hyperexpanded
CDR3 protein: ALGTRRPSPFYGDTDKLI

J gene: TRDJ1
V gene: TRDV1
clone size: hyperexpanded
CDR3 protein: ALGELENGCPYWGIRCTDKLI

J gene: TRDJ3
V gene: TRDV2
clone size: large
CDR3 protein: ACDRLGDTLFSSWDTRQMF

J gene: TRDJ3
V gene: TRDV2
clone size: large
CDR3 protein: ACDSTGGSWDTRQMF

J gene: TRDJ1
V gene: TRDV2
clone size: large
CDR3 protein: ACDGLGDTNDKLI

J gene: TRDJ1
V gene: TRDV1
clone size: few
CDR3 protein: ALGVKGLPRGVDKLI

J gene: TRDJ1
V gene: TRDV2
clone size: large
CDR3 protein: ACDALRGIRGSDKLI

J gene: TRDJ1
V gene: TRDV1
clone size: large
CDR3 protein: ALGEGSSYRRGREFRTDKLI

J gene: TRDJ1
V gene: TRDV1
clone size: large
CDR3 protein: ALGERVLPVVGGYGAQYKLI

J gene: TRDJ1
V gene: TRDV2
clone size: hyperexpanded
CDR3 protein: ACDTEYWGTPPYTDKLI

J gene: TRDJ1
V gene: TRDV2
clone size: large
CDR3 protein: ACDGPGDTDKLI

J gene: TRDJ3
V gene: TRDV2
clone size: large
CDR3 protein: ACDATSYSWDTRQMF

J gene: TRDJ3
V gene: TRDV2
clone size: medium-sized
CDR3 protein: ACDTVLRRSWDTRQMF

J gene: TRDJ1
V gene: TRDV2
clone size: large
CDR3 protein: ACEALGGINTDKLI

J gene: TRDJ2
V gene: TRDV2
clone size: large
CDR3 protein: ACDTVGLWAAQLF